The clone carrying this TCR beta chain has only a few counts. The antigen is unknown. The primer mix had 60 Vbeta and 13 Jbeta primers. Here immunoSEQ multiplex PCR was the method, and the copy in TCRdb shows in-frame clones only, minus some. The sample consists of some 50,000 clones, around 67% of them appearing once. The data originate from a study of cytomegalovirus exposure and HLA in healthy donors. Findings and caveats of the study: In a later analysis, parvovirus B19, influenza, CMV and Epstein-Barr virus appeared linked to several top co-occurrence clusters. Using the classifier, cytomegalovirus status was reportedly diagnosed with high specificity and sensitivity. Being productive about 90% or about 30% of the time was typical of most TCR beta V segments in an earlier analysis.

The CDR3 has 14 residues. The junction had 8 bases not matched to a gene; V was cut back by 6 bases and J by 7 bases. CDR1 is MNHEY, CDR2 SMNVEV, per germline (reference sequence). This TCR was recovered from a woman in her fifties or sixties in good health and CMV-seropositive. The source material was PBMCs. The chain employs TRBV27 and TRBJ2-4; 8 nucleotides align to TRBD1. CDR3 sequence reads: CASSWTGQGNIQYF. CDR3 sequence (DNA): TGTGCCAGCAGCTGGACAGGGCAGGGGAACATTCAGTACTTC.